This T cell receptor (beta chain) is from a study of monozygotic twins with inflammatory bowel disease (dated by TCRdb to the late 2010s). For the study in its entirety: The full study comprised 28 monozygotic twin pairs: nine German pairs (four IBD-concordant, five IBD-discordant) and 19 IBD-discordant Danish pairs. The search for disease-associated traits relied mainly on comparing, within discordant pairs, IBD patients with their genetically identical healthy co-twins. Each individual had, on average, about 151 000 unique TCRalpha sequences and 181 000 unique TCRbeta sequences available for analysis. The study at large found these results: IBD patients had lower TCRbeta repertoire diversity, measured by the inverse Simpson index, than their healthy co-twins. Background noise and inter-individual variability may have been introduced into the repertoires by the differing immunosuppressive treatments among patients. Fewer clonotypes were shared with other individuals by IBD patients than by healthy twins, most markedly in patients showing signs of disease activity. Repertoire similarity did not differ between concordant and discordant twins, which could be due to limited statistical power. The results gave no support for a single strong signal or clonotype linked to IBD. Different T cell subtypes could not be distinguished in the analysis.

On this clonotype itself: Which antigen it targets is not known.

An approximately 2.5 ml peripheral blood sample was drawn into PAXgene tubes per donor and stored at -80°C. Total RNA was isolated from whole blood with the PAXgene blood miRNA kit on an automated QIAcube, without T cell sorting. Peripheral blood from monozygotic twin pairs concordant or discordant for inflammatory bowel disease was subjected to deep TCRalpha and TCRbeta repertoire profiling with unique molecular barcoding. Smoking habits were recorded for all twin pairs, and each individual was classified as a current, former or never smoker. Libraries were built with 5' RACE. For each TCR library, 3,000 to 4,000 ng of total RNA was used. For each sample, cDNA synthesis was carried out in eight separate reactions using SMARTScribe reverse transcriptase. During cDNA synthesis, template switching was used to introduce unique molecular identifiers that contained a 6-nucleotide sample barcode. Two nested PCRs of about 17 and 10 cycles amplified the TCRalpha and TCRbeta cDNA, and bead purification followed each PCR. Before amplification, the cDNA was treated with uracil DNA-glycosylase and purified using the QIAquick PCR purification kit. The second PCR was the step at which Illumina TruSeq-compatible adapters and sample-specific barcodes were added. TapeStation and Qubit were used to check library quality and concentration, and approximately 5.4 ng of each library was pooled. The pooled libraries were sequenced with 2 x 100 bp reads and custom sequencing primers on an Illumina HiSeq2500 single-index Rapid Run. Concerning the study's data processing: MiGEC version 1.2.6 was used for UMI-based consensus assembly, which corrected PCR and sequencing errors. MiXCR version 2.1.1 was used to carry out V(D)J alignment, clonotype assembly and CDR3 extraction. To normalise gene usage, clonotype sharing and MAIT/NKT TCR abundance, the top 1000, 10 000 and 20 000 clonotypes in each sample were analysed. After downsampling to 27 000 UMIs, diversity was calculated as the inverse Simpson index using the vegan R package. Paired Mann-Whitney U tests were applied to discordant twin pairs, with Benjamini-Hochberg correction for multiple testing. TCRdb reprocessed the reads, so every CDR3 protein sequence counts as one entry and DNA is not shown. The V and J calls, along with clone size, are taken from TCRdb and not from the paper's own processing. This specimen's table enumerates about 110,000 distinct CDR3 sequences. The ten most abundant clones make up 9.5% to 15% of the sample.

The sequence came from a human donor with ulcerative colitis or Crohn's disease, or a healthy co-twin of an affected twin (not recorded which). The sequenced sample consisted of blood.

The CDR3 is CASTTTRGALGDEQFF. In this chain, TRBV12-3 or TRBV12-4 is recombined with TRBJ2-1; the D call from TCRdb, TRBD2, cannot be confirmed without DNA. From cysteine to phenylalanine, the CDR3 is 16 amino acids long. DNA is not recorded here.